This is a list of T cell receptor beta chains from one sample in a study of Ad26.COV2.S vaccination and SARS-CoV-2 variants. Profiled with immunoSEQ multiplex PCR; TCRdb holds only in-frame clones, not every one. The data contain approximately 500,000 clones, around 85% of them seen just once; the ten biggest clones take up around 13%. Source: peripheral blood, taken in a trial of Ad26.COV2.S vaccine versus placebo. The source is a person aged 18-65 years who received the Ad26.COV2.S COVID-19 vaccine or a placebo. CDR3s include the opening cysteine and the closing phenylalanine or tryptophan. Each record gives: J gene, clone size, V gene, D gene, CDR3 protein, CDR3 DNA. The D gene is left open where the match is weak. Only part of the rows carry a size: once, few, many, or a class if the clone is expanded.

>TRBJ2-1|-|TRBV6-2/TRBV6-3|TRBD2
CASSFAGLAGVGYGDEQFF
TGTGCCAGCAGTTTCGCGGGACTAGCGGGAGTTGGGTATGGCGATGAGCAGTTCTTC
>TRBJ2-1|-|TRBV5-8|TRBD2
CASSQPGLAGGPYNEQFF
TGTGCCAGCAGCCAACCGGGACTAGCGGGAGGACCTTACAATGAGCAGTTCTTC
>TRBJ1-4|-|TRBV29-1|-
CSVEWRQGKLFF
TGCAGCGTTGAATGGCGCCAGGGAAAACTGTTTTTT
>TRBJ2-3|-|TRBV7-2|-
CASSLLGSTDTQYF
TGTGCCAGCAGTCTACTAGGGAGCACAGATACGCAGTATTTT
>TRBJ2-7|-|TRBV7-2|-
CASSFVAYREQYF
TGTGCCAGCAGCTTCGTGGCGTACCGCGAGCAGTACTTC
>TRBJ2-2|-|TRBV28|-
CASSVGFGRGGELFF
TGTGCCAGCAGCGTAGGGTTCGGAAGGGGCGGGGAGCTGTTTTTT
>TRBJ2-1|-|TRBV7-9|TRBD2
CASSPPLAGDNEQFF
TGTGCCAGCAGCCCGCCACTAGCGGGGGACAATGAGCAGTTCTTC
>TRBJ1-2|-|TRBV28|-
CASTDPPFYGYTF
TGTGCCAGCACCGACCCCCCTTTTTATGGCTACACCTTC
>TRBJ2-7|-|TRBV2|-
CASSVDRDSTYEQYF
TGTGCCAGCAGTGTCGACCGGGACTCCACCTACGAGCAGTACTTC
>TRBJ2-1|-|TRBV6-2/TRBV6-3|-
CASSSGLKRNNEQFF
TGTGCCAGCAGTTCTGGCCTTAAAAGAAACAATGAGCAGTTCTTC
>TRBJ1-2|-|TRBV5-6|TRBD1
CASSLRYRGPTYGYTF
TGTGCCAGCAGCCTAAGATACAGGGGGCCGACATATGGCTACACCTTC
>TRBJ2-1|-|TRBV6-5|TRBD2
CASSLAGGPGEQFF
TGTGCCAGCAGTCTAGCGGGAGGGCCAGGGGAGCAGTTCTTC
>TRBJ1-5|many|TRBV6-2/TRBV6-3|TRBD1
CASSRGQENQPQHF
TGTGCCAGCAGTAGGGGACAGGAAAATCAGCCCCAGCATTTT
>TRBJ1-2|few|TRBV28|-
CASTLPGTGGYTF
TGTGCCAGCACCTTACCCGGGACTGGAGGCTACACCTTC
>TRBJ1-6|-|TRBV19|-
CASSIYGGNSPLHF
TGTGCCAGTAGTATCTACGGGGGGAATTCACCCCTCCACTTT
>TRBJ1-1|few|TRBV20-1|-
CSASFPQGLMNTEAFF
TGCAGTGCTAGTTTCCCCCAGGGCTTGATGAACACTGAAGCTTTCTTT
>TRBJ1-4|-|TRBV28|TRBD1
CASSQDKGQGLATNEKLFF
TGTGCCAGCAGTCAAGATAAAGGACAGGGCCTTGCAACTAATGAAAAACTGTTTTTT
>TRBJ1-1|-|TRBV7-2|TRBD1
CASSLWDPGQGLAFF
TGTGCCAGCAGCTTATGGGACCCGGGACAGGGCCTGGCTTTCTTT
>TRBJ2-3|-|TRBV3-1/TRBV3-2|-
CASSVGDTQYF
TGTGCCAGCAGCGTGGGGGATACGCAGTATTTT
>TRBJ1-1|-|TRBV19|-
CASSRRSKGGTEAFF
TGTGCCAGTAGTAGAAGATCCAAGGGTGGGACTGAAGCTTTCTTT